The 21 T cell receptor beta chains given below trace back to one sample, sequenced in a study of vaccination effects on CD4 cells after COVID-19. Following an approximately eleven-day culture, CD4+ T cells were purified. The method was immunoSEQ multiplex PCR; TCRdb's version includes in-frame clones alone and lacks a portion of them. The sample contains 45,000 to 50,000 clones, more than 75% of which appear only once. For these TCRs, the target antigens are not known. Sequenced material: CD4+ T cells from PBMCs cultured without peptide, taken before COVID-19 vaccination. These receptors were collected from a human donor who had a prior SARS-CoV-2 infection.

This chain uses TRBV30 with TRBJ2-3, with 9 bases lining up with TRBD2. Germline CDR1 is GTSNPN and CDR2 is SVGIG (reference sequence). There are 13 residues in the CDR3. The CDR3 region has the DNA TGTGGCGCGTCTAGCGGGACCACAGATACGCAGTATTTT. Translating it yields CGASSGTTDTQYF.

CDR3 sequence (DNA): TGCGCCAGCAGCAGGTCAGGGATCCAGAACACTGAAGCTTTCTTT. It is translated as CASSRSGIQNTEAFF. The chain couples TRBV5-1 to TRBJ1-1; D may be TRBD1 (5 bases). Germline assignment: CDR1 SGHRS and CDR2 YFSETQ. CDR3 length equals 15 residues. V shed 4 bases and J shed 1 base, with 14 bases lying between them. Full variable domain (rest looked up from reference TRBV5-1 and TRBJ1-1): KAGVTQTPRYLIKTRGQQVTLSCSPISGHRSVSWYQQTPGQGLQFLFEYFSETQRNKGNFPGRFSGRQFSNSRSEMNVSTLELGDSALYLCASSRSGIQNTEAFFGQGTRLTVV.

The V and J genes are TRBV7-2 and TRBJ1-1; D might be TRBD1 (5 bases). The CDR3 runs to 13 residues. The germline gives CDR1 SGHTA, CDR2 FQGNSA. Between the trimmed V and J ends, which lost 6 bases and 6 bases, there was a span of 14 bases. This CDR3 is CASRPQETAEAFF. In DNA, the CDR3 is TGTGCCAGCAGACCGCAGGAGACAGCTGAAGCTTTCTTT.

The chain joins TRBV9 to TRBJ1-2; 7 bases are a match to TRBD1. The CDR3 is made up of 14 amino acids. CDR1 is SGDLS, CDR2 YYNGEE, per germline. V trimming: 6 bases; J trimming: 5 bases; junction bases outside the gene matches: 10. This CDR3 is CASTETGSSYGYTF. CDR3 nucleotides: TGTGCCAGCACAGAGACAGGGAGCTCGTATGGCTACACCTTC.

The chain couples TRBV18 to TRBJ2-7; TRBD2 matches at 9 bases. Germline CDR1 reads KGHSH; CDR2 reads LQKENI. Germline trimming cut 3 bases from V and 6 bases from J; bases unmatched to any gene: 15. The CDR3 has 17 amino acids. CDR3 region: CASSPLGLASHSGEQYF. The CDR3 region has the DNA TGTGCCAGCTCACCTCTAGGACTAGCGAGCCACTCTGGCGAGCAGTACTTC. The whole variable domain, filled in from reference TRBV18 and TRBJ2-7, reads NAGVMQNPRHLVRRRGQEARLRCSPMKGHSHVYWYRQLPEEGLKFMVYLQKENIIDESGMPKERFSAEFPKEGPSILRIQQVVRGDSAAYFCASSPLGLASHSGEQYFGPGTRLTVT.

The chain employs TRBV28 and TRBJ1-5; no definite D call. Trimming cost V 7 bases and J 7 bases, with 8 bases left between them. Germline values: CDR1 MDHEN, CDR2 SYDVKM. The CDR3 contains 11 residues. CDR3 coding DNA: TGTGCCAGCAACTCCCACCAGCCCCAGCATTTT. It specifies CASNSHQPQHF.

CDR3 coding DNA: TGTGCCAGCAGCCTAGGACGAACGCATGGCTACACCTTC. This codes for CASSLGRTHGYTF. The chain recombines TRBV3-1 (or the pseudogene TRBV3-2) with TRBJ1-2, with unresolved D. Trimming left V 4 bases short and J 6 bases short, with 12 bases between. Germline V gene sequence: CDR1 LGHDT, CDR2 YNNKEL (reference sequence). This CDR3 comprises 13 residues.

The chain joins TRBV5-1 to TRBJ2-3; weak D call: TRBD1 (6 bases). V was shortened by 4 bases and J by 6 bases, with 21 bases between the two germline ends. Germline assignment: CDR1 SGHRS and CDR2 YFSETQ. The CDR3 covers 16 residues. CDR3 sequence: CASSRRTRTEGDTQYF. The DNA for the CDR3 is TGCGCCAGCAGCCGCAGAACCCGGACAGAGGGGGATACGCAGTATTTT.

J is TRBJ2-7 and V is TRBV2; TRBD1 matches at 7 bases. This CDR3 contains 13 residues. The trim removed 5 bases at V and 3 bases at J, leaving 4 bases unmatched. Germline V gene sequence: CDR1 SNHLY, CDR2 FYNNEI. CDR3 loop: CASSRDSLYEQYF. CDR3 DNA: TGTGCCAGCAGTCGGGACAGCCTCTACGAGCAGTACTTC.

V and J are TRBV3-1 (or the pseudogene TRBV3-2) and TRBJ2-7; D gene unclear. The germline V and J ends were trimmed by 5 bases and 4 bases, with 9 bases remaining between them. The CDR3 extends over 12 amino acids. Germline CDR1 is LGHDT and CDR2 is YNNKEL (reference sequence). The DNA for the CDR3 is TGTGCCAGCAGCTACAGAGGATACGAGCAGTACTTC. This encodes CASSYRGYEQYF.

V gene TRBV28 combines with J gene TRBJ2-7; 10 bases are shared with TRBD2. The CDR3 loop spans 14 amino acids. The germline gives CDR1 MDHEN, CDR2 SYDVKM. V trimming: 11 bases; J trimming: 3 bases; junction bases outside the gene matches: 10. The CDR3, as DNA: TGTGCCTGCTATAGCGGGAGGCCTATCTACGAGCAGTACTTC. Its protein product is CACYSGRPIYEQYF.

This clone was observed many times. The chain couples TRBV5-1 to TRBJ2-3; D gene ambiguous. The germline V gene encodes CDR1 SGHRS and CDR2 YFSETQ. The CDR3 covers 16 residues. The ends were cut back, 4 bases at V and 4 bases at J, with 19 bases in the middle. The DNA for the CDR3 is TGCGCCAGCAGCCCGCTAGGGTTAAATAGAGCAGATACGCAGTATTTT. Amino acids: CASSPLGLNRADTQYF.

This clone showed up just a few times. The genes are TRBV11-3 and TRBJ1-1, with unresolved D. V was pared by 1 base and J by 1 base, with 4 bases between. The CDR3 contains 13 residues. CDR1 is SGHNT and CDR2 is YENEEA in the germline V gene. CDR3 nucleotide sequence: TGTGCCAGCAGCTTAGGCACGAACACTGAAGCTTTCTTT. This encodes CASSLGTNTEAFF.

The CDR3 DNA sequence: TGTGCCAGCAGTGTGACAGGGATCCCCCAGCATTTT. Residues: CASSVTGIPQHF. J is TRBJ1-5 and V is TRBV5-8; 7 bases are shared with TRBD1. Germline CDR1 reads SGHTS; CDR2 reads YDEGEE. Trimming at V came to 5 bases and at J to 10 bases, leaving 6 bases not matched to a gene. The CDR3 is 12 amino acids. The full variable domain, its missing parts supplied by reference TRBV5-8 and TRBJ1-5, is EAGVTQSPTHLIKTRGQQATLRCSPISGHTSVYWYQQALGLGLQFLLWYDEGEERNRGNFPPRFSGRQFPNYSSELNVNALELEDSALYLCASSVTGIPQHFGDGTRLSIL.

V gene TRBV5-1 combines with J gene TRBJ2-1; the match to TRBD1 covers 11 bases. In germline, CDR1 is SGHRS, CDR2 YFSETQ. Germline trimming cut 2 bases from V and 4 bases from J; bases unmatched to any gene: 2. This CDR3 contains 15 residues. The CDR3 spells CASSFGQGAYNEQFF. The CDR3 bases are TGCGCCAGCAGCTTCGGACAGGGGGCATACAATGAGCAGTTCTTC.

This clone has only a few counts. The chain couples TRBV2 to TRBJ2-7; the D gene could be TRBD1 or TRBD2 (5 bases each). Germline assignment: CDR1 SNHLY and CDR2 FYNNEI. This CDR3 is built from 14 residues. The V end was cut by 4 bases, the J end by 4 bases, with 14 bases between. The CDR3 is CASSASGTPYEQYF. The CDR3 DNA sequence: TGTGCCAGCAGTGCCTCCGGGACCCCGTACGAGCAGTACTTC.

This rearrangement joins TRBV9 to TRBJ2-1; D perhaps matches TRBD2 (6 bases). The CDR3 covers 18 residues. The germline gives CDR1 SGDLS, CDR2 YYNGEE. Trimming took 0 bases from V and 1 from J, leaving 17 bases between them. The CDR3 DNA follows: TGTGCCAGCAGCGTAGCCCCCCTAGCGCACGCATCCTACAATGAGCAGTTCTTC. Protein product: CASSVAPLAHASYNEQFF.

The CDR3 DNA follows: TGTGCCAGTAGTATTGGTTGGGGGGACAGAAATCAGCCCCAGCATTTT. Its protein is CASSIGWGDRNQPQHF. The V call is TRBV19, the J call TRBJ1-5; the match to TRBD1 covers 7 bases. The CDR3 runs 16 residues. Germline CDR1 and CDR2: LNHDA and SQIVND (reference sequence). V trimming: 3 bases; J trimming: 4 bases; junction bases outside the gene matches: 9.

This chain's CDR3 is CASSLGLAGRLSARQETQYF. In nucleotides, the CDR3 is TGCGCCAGCAGCTTGGGACTAGCGGGCCGCCTTTCAGCTCGCCAAGAGACCCAGTACTTC. The gene calls are TRBV5-1 and TRBJ2-5; 10 bases align to TRBD2. This CDR3 spans 20 amino acids. Germline CDR1 SGHRS, CDR2 YFSETQ. After removal of 0 bases from V and 1 base from J, the junction contained 15 bases not matched to a gene.

CDR3 residues: CASREDWGTYEQYF. The CDR3 DNA reads TGTGCCAGCAGGGAGGATTGGGGGACCTACGAGCAGTACTTC. V usage is TRBV6-5 and J usage is TRBJ2-7; D could derive from TRBD1 or TRBD2 (5 bases each). The germline V gene has CDR1 MNHEY and CDR2 SVGAGI. Trimming stripped 6 bases from V and 2 bases from J, with 14 bases between. This CDR3 is built from 14 residues.

The rearrangement links TRBV18 to TRBJ1-5, with D perhaps matching TRBD1 (5 bases). CDR1 is KGHSH and CDR2 is LQKENI in the germline V gene. The CDR3 length is 14 residues. V lost 3 bases and J 7 bases, leaving 13 bases between the germline ends. CDR3 in DNA: TGTGCCAGCTCACCTGGGGGTCCCCTCCAGCCCCAGCATTTT. This translates into CASSPGGPLQPQHF.